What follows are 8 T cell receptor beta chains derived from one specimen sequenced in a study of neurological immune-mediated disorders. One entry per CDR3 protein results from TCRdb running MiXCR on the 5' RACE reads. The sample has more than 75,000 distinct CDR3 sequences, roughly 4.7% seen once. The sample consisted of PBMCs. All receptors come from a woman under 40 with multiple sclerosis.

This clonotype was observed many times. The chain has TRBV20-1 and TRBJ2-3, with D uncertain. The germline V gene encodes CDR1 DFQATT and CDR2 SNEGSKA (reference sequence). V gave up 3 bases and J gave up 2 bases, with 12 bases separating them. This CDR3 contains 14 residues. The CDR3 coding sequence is TGCAGTGCTAGTCGCCCAGAGACCACAGATACGCAGTATTTT. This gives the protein CSASRPETTDTQYF.

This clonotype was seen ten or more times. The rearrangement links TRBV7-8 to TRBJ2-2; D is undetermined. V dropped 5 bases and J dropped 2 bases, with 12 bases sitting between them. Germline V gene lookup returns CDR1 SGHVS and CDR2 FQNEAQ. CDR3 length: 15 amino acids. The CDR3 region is CASSLRSLNTGELFF. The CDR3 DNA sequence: TGTGCCAGCAGCCTACGAAGTCTAAACACCGGGGAGCTGTTTTTT.

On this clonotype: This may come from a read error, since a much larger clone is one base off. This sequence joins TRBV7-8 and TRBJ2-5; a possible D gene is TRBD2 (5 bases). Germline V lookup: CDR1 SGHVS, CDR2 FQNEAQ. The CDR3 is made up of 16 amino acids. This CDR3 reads CASSLDLSRDGENQYF. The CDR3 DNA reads TGTGCCAGCAGCTTAGATTTGTCGCGTGATGGGGAGAACCAGTACTTC.

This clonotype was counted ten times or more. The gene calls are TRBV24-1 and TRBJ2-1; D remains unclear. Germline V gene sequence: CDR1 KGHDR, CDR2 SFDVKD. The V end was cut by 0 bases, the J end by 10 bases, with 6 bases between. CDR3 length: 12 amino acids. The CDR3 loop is CATSDLSEEQFF. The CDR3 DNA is TGTGCCACCAGTGATTTGAGTGAAGAGCAGTTCTTC.

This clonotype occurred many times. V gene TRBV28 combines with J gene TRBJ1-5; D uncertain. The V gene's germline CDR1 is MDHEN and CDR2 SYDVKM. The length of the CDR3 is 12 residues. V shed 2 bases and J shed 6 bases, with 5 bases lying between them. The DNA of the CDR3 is TGTGCCAGCAGTTTAAATAGTCAGCCCCAGCATTTT. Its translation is CASSLNSQPQHF. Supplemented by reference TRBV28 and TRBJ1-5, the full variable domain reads DVKVTQSSRYLVKRTGEKVFLECVQDMDHENMFWYRQDPGLGLRLIYFSYDVKMKEKGDIPEGYSVSREKKERFSLILESASTNQTSMYLCASSLNSQPQHFGDGTRLSIL.

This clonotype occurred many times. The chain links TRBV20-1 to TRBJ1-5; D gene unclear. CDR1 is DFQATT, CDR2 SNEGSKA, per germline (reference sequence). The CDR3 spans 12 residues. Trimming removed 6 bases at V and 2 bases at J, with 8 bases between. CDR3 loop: CSACRGNQPQHF. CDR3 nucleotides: TGCAGTGCCTGCCGAGGCAATCAGCCCCAGCATTTT.

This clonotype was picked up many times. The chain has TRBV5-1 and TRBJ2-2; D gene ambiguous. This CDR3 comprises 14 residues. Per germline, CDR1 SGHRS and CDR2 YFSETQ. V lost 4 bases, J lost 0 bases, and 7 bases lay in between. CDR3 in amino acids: CASSTGANTGELFF. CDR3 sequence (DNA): TGCGCCAGCAGCACTGGAGCGAACACCGGGGAGCTGTTTTTT.

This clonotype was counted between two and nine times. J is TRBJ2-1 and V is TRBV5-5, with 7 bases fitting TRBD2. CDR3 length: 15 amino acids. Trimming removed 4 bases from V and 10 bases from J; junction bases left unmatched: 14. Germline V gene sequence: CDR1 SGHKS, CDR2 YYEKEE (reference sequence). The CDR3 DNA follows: TGTGCCAGCAGCCCTCGCGGGGGTCTATTATGGGAGCAGTTCTTC. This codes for CASSPRGGLLWEQFF.